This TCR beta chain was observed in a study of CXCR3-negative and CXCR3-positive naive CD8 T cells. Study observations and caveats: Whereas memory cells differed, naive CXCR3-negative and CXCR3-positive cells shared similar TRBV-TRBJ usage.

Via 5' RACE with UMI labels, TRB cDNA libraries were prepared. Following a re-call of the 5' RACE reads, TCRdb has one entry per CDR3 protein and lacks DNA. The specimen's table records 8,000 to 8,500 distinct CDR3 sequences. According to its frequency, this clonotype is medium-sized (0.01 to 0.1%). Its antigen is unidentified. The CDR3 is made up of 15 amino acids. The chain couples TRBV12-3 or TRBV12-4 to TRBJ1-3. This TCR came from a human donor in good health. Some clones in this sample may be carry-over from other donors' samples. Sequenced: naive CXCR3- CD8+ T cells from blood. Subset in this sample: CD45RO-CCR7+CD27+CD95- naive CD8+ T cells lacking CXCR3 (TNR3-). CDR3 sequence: CASIGTASSGNTIYF.